This is a list of T cell receptor beta chains from one sample in a study of blood T cell repertoires in COVID-19. Clones were sequenced by immunoSEQ multiplex PCR, and TCRdb holds only the in-frame ones, with some missing. Of about 180,000 clones listed, 89% are singletons. Material: PBMCs or T cells enriched from blood (not recorded which). These receptors came from a woman aged 40-49 years with acute COVID-19. CDR3s include the opening cysteine and the closing phenylalanine or tryptophan. Fields, in order: CDR3 length, D gene, clone size, V gene, J gene, CDR3 DNA, CDR3 protein. The D gene is left open where the match is weak. Size tells how often a clone was seen (once, few, many) or the class of an expanded clone, and some rows leave it out.

12,TRBD1,NA,TRBV19,TRBJ2-7,TGTGCCAGTAGTCCTACAGGGGGCGAGCAGTACTTC,CASSPTGGEQYF
14,NA,NA,TRBV6-5,TRBJ2-7,TGTGCCAGCAGCCGGGACTCTCAGACCCACGAGCAGTACTTC,CASSRDSQTHEQYF
15,NA,once,TRBV5-1,TRBJ2-2,TGCGCCAGCAGACCCACCCCGACAGTAATCGGGGAGCTGTTTTTT,CASRPTPTVIGELFF
15,TRBD1,once,TRBV5-1,TRBJ1-1,TGCGCCAGCAGCTTGGCCGTCGACAGGGGTGCCGAAGCTTTCTTT,CASSLAVDRGAEAFF
16,TRBD1,NA,TRBV18,TRBJ1-1,TGTGCCAGCTCACCACCGGGACAGGGGGCGAACACTGAAGCTTTCTTT,CASSPPGQGANTEAFF
16,NA,NA,TRBV6-5,TRBJ2-2,TGTGCCAGCAGTTTCGCCCCGTGGGCGGGCACCGGGGAGCTGTTTTTT,CASSFAPWAGTGELFF
16,NA,once,TRBV5-1,TRBJ1-1,TGCGCCAGCAGCCTAGGATGGGAGGGTCCCAACACTGAAGCTTTCTTT,CASSLGWEGPNTEAFF
11,NA,NA,TRBV19,TRBJ1-2,TGTGCCAGTAACCCCGGGGTTGGCTACACCTTC,CASNPGVGYTF
15,NA,NA,TRBV15,TRBJ2-5,TGTGCCACCAGCAGAGATGGGGGGAGCCGTGAGACCCAGTACTTC,CATSRDGGSRETQYF
15,TRBD1,NA,TRBV7-9,TRBJ2-1,TGTGCCAGCAGCTTACAGGGGGCCCTATACAATGAGCAGTTCTTC,CASSLQGALYNEQFF
15,TRBD1,NA,TRBV3-1/TRBV3-2,TRBJ2-2,TGTGCCAGCACCCTAGGGACAGTTAACACCGGGGAGCTGTTTTTT,CASTLGTVNTGELFF
17,NA,NA,TRBV25-1,TRBJ1-1,TGTGCCAGCAGTGAAGGATTGCTGACTGGGGAGGTAAGGAATGCTTTCTTT,CASSEGLLTGEVRNAFF
16,NA,many,TRBV6-4,TRBJ2-3,TGTGCCAGCAGTGAAAGCCCTAGCGATTATGAGGATACGCAGTATTTT,CASSESPSDYEDTQYF
15,TRBD2,NA,TRBV19,TRBJ2-7,TGTGCCAGTAGTAAACTAGCGGGAGGGGGATACGAGCAGTACTTC,CASSKLAGGGYEQYF
15,TRBD2,NA,TRBV15,TRBJ2-5,TGTGCCACCAGCAGGGGCTCTAGCGGGGAAGAGACCCAGTACTTC,CATSRGSSGEETQYF